A single sample gave rise to the 28 T cell receptor beta chains below, sequenced in a study of Tregs in tolerant kidney transplant recipients. Mixed chimerism was transient after nonmyeloablative marrow transplants from related graft donors. Produced via immunoSEQ multiplex PCR; TCRdb's table is partial and in-frame only. With tens of thousands of clones in the sample, the ten largest clones hold 1.8%. This specimen consisted of CD4+ T cells from blood (PBMCs), obtained 24 months after the transplant. These receptors were collected from a human patient who received a combined kidney and bone marrow transplant. Some of these T cells may belong to the graft donor.

About this clone itself: The observed sequence ends 3 residues before the CDR3 terminus, with the missing tail filled in from the germline J gene. This chain uses TRBV19 with TRBJ2-1, with TRBD2 as a possible D gene (6 bases). Trimming removed 8 bases at V and 3 bases at J, with 26 bases between. The CDR3 totals 18 residues. CDR1 and CDR2 from the germline V gene are LNHDA and SQIVND (reference sequence). The CDR3 here is CASSPGRGRSGYYNEQFF. CDR3 DNA, as far as it was read: TGTGCCAGTTCCCCCGGTCGGGGGAGGAGCGGGTACTACAATGAG.

In regard to this clone: The CDR3 extends 3 residues past the end of the read, so its final part is completed from the germline J gene. The genes are TRBV10-3 and TRBJ2-7; 7 nucleotides agree with TRBD1. The germline gives CDR1 ENHRY, CDR2 SYGVKD. The CDR3 consists of 15 residues. V lost 2 bases to trimming and J lost 0 bases; unmatched junction nucleotides: 4. The CDR3 sequence: CAISEGQDDSYEQYF. The CDR3 DNA, read in part, is TGTGCCATCAGTGAGGGACAGGACGACTCCTACGAG.

A word on this clone: The missing CDR3 end, 3 residues past where the read stops, is filled in from the germline J gene. This chain links TRBV12-3 or TRBV12-4 with TRBJ1-1; 10 bases align to TRBD1. This CDR3 is built from 14 residues. J gave up 4 bases and V 6 bases, and 5 bases lay outside the gene matches. The CDR3 DNA, read in part, is TGTGCCAGCAGGACGGGACAGGGGATCACTGAA. Translating gives CASRTGQGITE. The whole CDR3 sequence is CASRTGQGITEAFF.

Concerning this clone: The CDR3 goes on 3 residues after the read ends, and that part is filled in from the germline J gene. The rearrangement links TRBV6-2 or TRBV6-3 to TRBJ2-7; 7 nucleotides align to TRBD1. The CDR3 extends over 16 amino acids. Germline V gene sequence: CDR1 MNHEY, CDR2 SVGEGT. V lost 10 bases to trimming and J lost 4 bases; unmatched junction nucleotides: 19. The part of the CDR3 DNA that was read is TGTGCCACCCAAAGTCCGGGACAGAAAAGACCGTACGAG. This translates into CATQSPGQKRPYE. In full, the CDR3 is CATQSPGQKRPYEQYF.

For this clone: The read ends 3 residues early relative to the CDR3; the germline J gene fills the gap. This rearrangement joins TRBV18 to TRBJ1-4, with TRBD1 matching 9 bases. V trimming: 6 bases; J trimming: 7 bases; junction bases outside the gene matches: 12. This CDR3 spans 16 amino acids. Germline V gene data show CDR1 as KGHSH and CDR2 as LQKENI. CDR3 DNA (partial): TGTGCCAGCTCGCCTCAGGGACAGGGTGTTTCTGAAAAA. Translating gives CASSPQGQGVSEK. The whole CDR3 sequence is CASSPQGQGVSEKLFF.

To note about this clone: The sequence runs out 3 residues before the end of the CDR3; the remainder is reconstructed from the germline J gene. The V call is TRBV28, the J call TRBJ1-1; D ambiguous. Trimming left V 5 bases short and J 6 bases short, with 13 bases between. CDR1 and CDR2 from the germline V gene are MDHEN and SYDVKM. The CDR3 totals 13 residues. CDR3 DNA, as far as it was read: TGTGCCAGCAGTCTAACAGCAAGCCCTGAA. Protein sequence: CASSLTASPE. The entire CDR3 is CASSLTASPEAFF.

As concerns this clone: With the read ending 3 residues before the CDR3 end, the germline J gene is used to fill in that end. The chain carries TRBV12-5 and TRBJ2-2, with 7 nucleotides matching TRBD1. In germline, CDR1 is LGHNT, CDR2 FRNRAP. The ends lost 7 bases at V and 4 bases at J; junction bases unmatched: 9. This CDR3 has 15 amino acids. CDR3 region: CASAPDRVITGELFF. The covered CDR3 bases are TGTGCTAGTGCCCCAGACAGGGTTATCACCGGGGAG.

As to this clone: The read falls 3 residues short of the CDR3 end, and the missing part is taken from the germline J gene. The chain recombines TRBV7-3 with TRBJ2-2; TRBD1 aligns across 9 bases. The CDR3 length is 15 residues. The ends lost 0 bases at V and 6 bases at J; junction bases unmatched: 2. Germline loops: CDR1 SGHTA, CDR2 FQGTGA. The CDR3 is CASSLTGTGSGELFF. CDR3 bases read: TGTGCCAGCAGCTTAACCGGGACAGGGTCCGGGGAG.

Considering frequency, this clone is medium-sized. The read is 3 residues too short to cover the CDR3 end, so that end is filled in from the germline J gene. The chain recombines TRBV29-1 with TRBJ1-1; D unclear. Deletions cut 7 bases from V and 2 bases from J, with 11 bases between. Germline V CDR1 and CDR2: SQVTM, ANQGSEA. CDR3 length: 12 residues. Partial CDR3 DNA: TGCAGCGCCTTTGACACCAACACTGAA. Translation gives CSAFDTNTE. The whole CDR3 reads CSAFDTNTEAFF.

Worth noting for this clone: The CDR3 goes on 3 residues after the read ends, and that part is filled in from the germline J gene. This rearrangement joins TRBV19 to TRBJ1-4, with TRBD1 matching over 7 bases. Per the germline V gene, CDR1 is LNHDA and CDR2 is SQIVND (reference sequence). Germline trimming cut 4 bases from V and 6 bases from J; bases unmatched to any gene: 8. This CDR3 has 15 amino acids. CDR3 DNA, as far as it was read: TGTGCCAGTAGTACATCACAGGGGTTGGATGAAAAA. Protein product: CASSTSQGLDEK. The full-length CDR3 reads as CASSTSQGLDEKLFF. Supplemented by reference TRBV19 and TRBJ1-4, the full variable domain reads DGGITQSPKYLFRKEGQNVTLSCEQNLNHDAMYWYRQDPGQGLRLIYYSQIVNDFQKGDIAEGYSVSREKKESFPLTVTSAQKNPTAFYLCASSTSQGLDEKLFFGSGTQLSVL.

On this clone itself: The read falls 3 residues short of the CDR3 end, and the missing part is taken from the germline J gene. The chain carries TRBV12-3 or TRBV12-4 and TRBJ2-3; 9 positions match TRBD2. This CDR3 comprises 15 residues. Trimming took 6 bases from V and 2 from J; bases not matched to a gene: 6. The CDR3 is CASSSTSGNTDTQYF. Incomplete CDR3 DNA: TGTGCCAGCAGCTCGACTAGCGGAAACACAGATACG.

As for this clone: The read ends 3 residues before the CDR3 terminus; that terminus is restored from the germline J gene. J is TRBJ2-2 and V is TRBV6-4, with unresolved D. Germline lookup yields CDR1 MRHNA and CDR2 SNTAGT. V lost 4 bases to trimming and J lost 1 base, with 4 bases between them. This CDR3 contains 13 residues. The covered CDR3 bases are TGTGCCAGCAGTGCAGAGAACACCGGGGAG. Translation: CASSAENTGE. The whole CDR3 sequence is CASSAENTGELFF.

In regard to this clone: The read is 3 residues too short to cover the CDR3 end, so that end is filled in from the germline J gene. This sequence joins TRBV6-2 or TRBV6-3 and TRBJ2-4; a weak D match, TRBD1 (5 bases). From germline, CDR1 is MNHEY and CDR2 SVGEGT. This CDR3 has 13 residues. The CDR3 loop reads CASSQGEFLAQYF. CDR3 DNA, as far as it was read: TGTGCCAGCAGTCAGGGCGAGTTCCTGGCT.

Remarks on this clone: The read ends 3 residues shy of where the CDR3 ends; the end is completed using the germline J gene. The chain uses TRBV6-4 and TRBJ2-2, with D hard to call. This CDR3 contains 13 residues. The germline V and J ends were trimmed by 6 bases and 0 bases, with 5 bases remaining between them. The V gene's germline CDR1 is MRHNA and CDR2 SNTAGT. This CDR3 reads CASSSTNTGELFF. The DNA read from the CDR3 is TGTGCCAGCAGCTCTACGAACACCGGGGAG.

About this clone: The read stops 3 residues short of the end of the CDR3; the missing end is completed from the germline J gene. This sequence joins TRBV5-1 and TRBJ1-1; possibly TRBD1 for D (5 bases). V was clipped by 2 bases and J by 6 bases, with 23 bases between them. The CDR3 runs 17 residues. The germline CDR1 and CDR2 sequences are SGHRS and YFSETQ. The CDR3 bases that were read are TGCGCCAGCAGCTTTGATCGGGGGGGGGATTTAACGGCTGAA. It translates to CASSFDRGGDLTAE. From start to end, the CDR3 is CASSFDRGGDLTAEAFF.

A word on this clone: From the germline J gene comes the end of the CDR3, since the read stops 3 residues before it. V is TRBV30 and J is TRBJ1-6, with TRBD1 matching over 9 bases. The CDR3 runs 15 residues. Germline trimming cut 2 bases from V and 7 bases from J; bases unmatched to any gene: 6. Germline V gene lookup returns CDR1 GTSNPN and CDR2 SVGIG (reference sequence). CDR3 loop: CAWSSGQGINSPLHF. Partial CDR3 DNA: TGTGCCTGGAGTTCCGGACAGGGGATCAATTCACCC.

For this clone: The sequenced fragment ends 3 residues before the CDR3 boundary, so the rest is inferred from the germline J gene. The rearrangement joins TRBV20-1 to TRBJ2-3; the match to TRBD2 covers 7 bases. In germline, CDR1 is DFQATT, CDR2 SNEGSKA (reference sequence). This CDR3 is 14 amino acids long. The V and J ends lost 6 bases and 7 bases, in that order; junction bases with no gene match: 13. The part of the CDR3 DNA that was read is TGCAGTGCCGGGGACTACCTGCTTCTGAATACG. Its translation: CSAGDYLLLNT. The complete CDR3 reads CSAGDYLLLNTQYF.

In the case of this clone: Sequencing ends 3 residues short of the CDR3 end; the germline J gene provides the rest. The chain recombines TRBV20-1 with TRBJ1-2; D not certain. From germline, CDR1 is DFQATT and CDR2 SNEGSKA (reference sequence). The CDR3 sequence is 13 residues long. Trimming took 0 bases from V and 3 from J, leaving 8 bases between them. The CDR3 region is CSARDTGYYGYTF. CDR3 DNA, as far as it was read: TGCAGTGCTAGAGATACGGGGTACTATGGC.

Concerning this clone: Read coverage stops 3 residues before the CDR3 terminus; the germline J gene supplies the remainder. V and J are TRBV19 and TRBJ2-1; TRBD2 agrees at 8 bases. This CDR3 is 13 amino acids long. Germline V gene data show CDR1 as LNHDA and CDR2 as SQIVND (reference sequence). This CDR3 is CAAGVRRGDEQFF. The covered CDR3 bases are TGTGCAGCGGGAGTTCGCCGGGGCGATGAG.

Concerning this clone: The read gets to within 3 residues of the CDR3 end, and the germline J gene fills in the rest. The chain has TRBV13 and TRBJ1-1; no reliable D call. Trimming shortened V by 3 bases and J by 1 base, and 6 bases separated the two germline ends. CDR1 PRHDT and CDR2 FYEKMQ come from the germline V gene (reference sequence). The length of the CDR3 is 13 residues. CDR3 DNA (partial): TGTGCCAGCAGCTTTAACAGGAACACTGAA. Its translation is CASSFNRNTE. The CDR3 in its entirety is CASSFNRNTEAFF. Full variable domain (outside the CDR3, taken from reference TRBV13 and TRBJ1-1): AAGVIQSPRHLIKEKRETATLKCYPIPRHDTVYWYQQGPGQDPQFLISFYEKMQSDKGSIPDRFSAQQFSDYHSELNMSSLELGDSALYFCASSFNRNTEAFFGQGTRLTVV.

CDR3 sequence reads: CASSSRGNWTGELFF. Partial CDR3 DNA: TGTGCCAGCAGCTCCAGGGGGAATTGGACCGGGGAG. The chain joins TRBV7-3 to TRBJ2-2, with 7 bases lining up with TRBD1. The missing CDR3 end, 3 residues past where the read stops, is filled in from the germline J gene. V shed 4 bases, J shed 5 bases, and the junction held 7 bases outside the gene matches. This CDR3 comprises 15 residues. Germline values: CDR1 SGHTA, CDR2 FQGTGA.

With respect to this clone: The read ends 3 residues before the CDR3 terminus; that terminus is restored from the germline J gene. V usage is TRBV7-8 and J usage is TRBJ2-7, with a weak D call TRBD1 (5 bases). CDR3 length: 13 amino acids. Germline V gene data show CDR1 as SGHVS and CDR2 as FQNEAQ. With 5 bases removed from V and 3 bases from J, the gap between germline ends came to 11 bases. The DNA read from the CDR3 is TGTGCCAGCAGCCCGAGACAGTTCTACGAG. Its translation: CASSPRQFYE. The whole CDR3 reads CASSPRQFYEQYF. Full variable domain (rest looked up from reference TRBV7-8 and TRBJ2-7): GAGVSQSPRYKVAKRGQDVALRCDPISGHVSLFWYQQALGQGPEFLTYFQNEAQLDKSGLPSDRFFAERPEGSVSTLKIQRTQQEDSAVYLCASSPRQFYEQYFGPGTRLTVT.

In the case of this clone: The DNA ends 3 residues before the CDR3 does, and the rest of the CDR3 is filled in from the germline J gene. The chain employs TRBV5-1 and TRBJ1-2; 9 bases agree with TRBD1. V dropped 3 bases and J dropped 4; count of bases not matched to a gene: 4. This CDR3 comprises 14 residues. Germline CDR1 SGHRS, CDR2 YFSETQ. The CDR3 sequence is CASSYGTGSYGYTF. The sequenced part of the CDR3 DNA is TGCGCCAGCAGCTACGGGACAGGGTCCTATGGC.

About this clone itself: The CDR3 extends 3 residues past the end of the read, so its final part is completed from the germline J gene. The V gene is TRBV19, the J gene TRBJ1-1; D ambiguous. Per the germline V gene, CDR1 is LNHDA and CDR2 is SQIVND (reference sequence). The V end was cut by 10 bases, the J end by 0 bases, with 12 bases between. This CDR3 has 13 amino acids. The sequenced CDR3 bases are TGTGCCACCCTTAGTGCGGTGAACACTGAA. Protein sequence: CATLSAVNTE. The complete CDR3 reads CATLSAVNTEAFF. Full variable domain (rest looked up from reference TRBV19 and TRBJ1-1): DGGITQSPKYLFRKEGQNVTLSCEQNLNHDAMYWYRQDPGQGLRLIYYSQIVNDFQKGDIAEGYSVSREKKESFPLTVTSAQKNPTAFYLCATLSAVNTEAFFGQGTRLTVV.

In the case of this clone: The CDR3 end falls 3 residues outside the read, so it is completed with the germline J gene. This chain links TRBV18 with TRBJ1-1; possible D gene TRBD1, 5 bases. V was cut by 4 bases and J by 7 bases, with 16 bases left in between. Germline CDR1 reads KGHSH; CDR2 reads LQKENI. CDR3 length: 14 residues. Incomplete CDR3 DNA: TGTGCCAGCTCACAGGGGAAAGGCCTCCTTGAA. Amino acid sequence: CASSQGKGLLE. The entire CDR3 is CASSQGKGLLEAFF.

CDR3 bases read: TGTGCCAGCAGCACGGGACAGGGAGGGAAGCAGCCC. Translation gives CASSTGQGGKQP. The complete CDR3 sequence is CASSTGQGGKQPQHF. J is TRBJ1-5 and V is TRBV7-2, with 9 bases identical to TRBD1. The read halts 3 residues ahead of the CDR3 end, with the missing end drawn from the germline J gene. J was trimmed by 7 bases and V by 5 bases; bases with no gene match: 9. CDR3 length: 15 residues. Per germline, CDR1 SGHTA and CDR2 FQGNSA.

A note on this clone: The CDR3 goes on 3 residues after the read ends, and that part is filled in from the germline J gene. The chain carries TRBV7-9 and TRBJ1-4; 8 nucleotides line up with TRBD1. V lost 5 bases, J lost 5 bases, and 4 bases stayed unmatched. Per the germline V gene, CDR1 is SEHNR and CDR2 is FQNEAQ (reference sequence). This CDR3 spans 14 amino acids. CDR3 DNA (partial): TGTGCCAGCAGCCGTTGGGACAGGAATGAAAAA. This codes for CASSRWDRNEK. The whole CDR3 region reads CASSRWDRNEKLFF.

As for this clone: The CDR3 goes on 3 residues after the read ends, and that part is filled in from the germline J gene. This chain links TRBV11-3 with TRBJ2-2; a possible D gene is TRBD1 (7 bases). Trimming took 5 bases from V and 1 from J, leaving 11 bases between them. Per the germline V gene, CDR1 is SGHNT and CDR2 is YENEEA. The CDR3 contains 15 residues. This CDR3 reads CASSPGDRNTGELFF. CDR3 DNA (partial): TGTGCCAGCAGCCCGGGGGACAGGAACACCGGGGAG.